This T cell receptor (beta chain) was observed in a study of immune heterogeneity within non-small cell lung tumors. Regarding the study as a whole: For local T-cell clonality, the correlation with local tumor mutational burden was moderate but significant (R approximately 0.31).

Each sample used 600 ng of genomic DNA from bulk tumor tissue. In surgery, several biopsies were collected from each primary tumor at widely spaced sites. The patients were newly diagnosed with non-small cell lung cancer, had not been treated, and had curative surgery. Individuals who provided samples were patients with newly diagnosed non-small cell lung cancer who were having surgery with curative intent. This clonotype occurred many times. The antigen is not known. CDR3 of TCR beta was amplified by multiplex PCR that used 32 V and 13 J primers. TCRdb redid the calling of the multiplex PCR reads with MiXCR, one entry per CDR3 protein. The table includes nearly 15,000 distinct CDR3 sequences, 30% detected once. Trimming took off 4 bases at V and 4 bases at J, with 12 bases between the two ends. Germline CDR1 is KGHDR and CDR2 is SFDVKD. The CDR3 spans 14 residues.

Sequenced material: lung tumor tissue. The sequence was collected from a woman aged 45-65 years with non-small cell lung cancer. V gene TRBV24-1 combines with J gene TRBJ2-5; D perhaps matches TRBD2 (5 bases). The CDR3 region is CATSEGQEVETQYF. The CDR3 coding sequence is TGTGCCACCAGTGAAGGGCAGGAGGTAGAGACCCAGTACTTC.